The sequence of this TCR beta chain was determined in a study of shared clonotypes between healthy human individuals. V lost 6 bases and J 0 bases, leaving 10 bases between the germline ends. Germline loops: CDR1 SQVTM, CDR2 ANQGSEA. The CDR3 extends over 13 amino acids. Investigators spread the genomic DNA of each subset evenly over several immunoSEQ plates. The table came from immunoSEQ multiplex PCR; TCRdb's copy has only in-frame clones and leaves some out. Among 2 million to 3 million clones listed, around nine tenths were seen once. The origin of this receptor is a man in his late teens or twenties in good health. The specimen sequenced was naive CD4+ T cells sorted from blood. Subset of the sample: CD45RA+ positively selected. This chain connects TRBV29-1 to TRBJ2-3; D tentatively fits TRBD1 or TRBD2 (5 bases each). The CDR3 loop is CSVRGASTDTQYF. CDR3 coding DNA: TGCAGCGTGAGAGGGGCAAGCACAGATACGCAGTATTTT.